This entry lists 15 T cell receptor beta chains sequenced from one sample in a study of B cell selection in AIRE deficiency. Method: immunoSEQ multiplex PCR; TCRdb's copy keeps in-frame clones and lacks some. The sample contains around 20,000 clones, approximately 97% of which appear only once. The sorted conventional CD4 T cells were gated as CD4+CD127+. Material for sequencing was conventional CD4+ T cells sorted from PBMCs. The receptor set was obtained from a human donor with AIRE deficiency.

The chain carries TRBV5-5 and TRBJ2-5; weak D call: TRBD2 (6 bases). CDR1 is SGHKS, CDR2 YYEKEE, per germline (reference sequence). V dropped 2 bases and J dropped 5 bases, with 25 bases sitting between them. CDR3 length: 18 amino acids. The CDR3 is CASSLHVAGITPGETQYF. The CDR3 DNA follows: TGTGCCAGCAGCTTACACGTGGCGGGGATAACGCCTGGGGAGACCCAGTACTTC.

A single count supports this clone. The rearrangement joins TRBV12-5 to TRBJ2-7; 7 bases line up with TRBD1. The junction had 6 bases not matched to a gene; V was cut back by 1 base and J by 3 bases. The CDR3 covers 15 residues. Per germline, CDR1 LGHNT and CDR2 FRNRAP. The CDR3 is CASGLAVRGFYEQYF. The CDR3 DNA sequence: TGTGCTAGTGGTTTGGCAGTCAGGGGGTTCTACGAGCAGTACTTC.

J is TRBJ1-5 and V is TRBV5-1; D unresolved. Per the germline V gene, CDR1 is SGHRS and CDR2 is YFSETQ. The CDR3 runs 15 residues. The germline V and J ends were trimmed by 4 bases and 2 bases, with 13 bases remaining between them. The CDR3 here is CASSRGPTGNQPQHF. The CDR3 DNA reads as TGCGCCAGCAGCCGAGGTCCAACTGGCAATCAGCCCCAGCATTTT.

J is TRBJ2-3 and V is TRBV6-5; TRBD2 is a possible D gene (6 bases). The CDR3 is 15 residues long. From germline, CDR1 is MNHEY and CDR2 SVGAGI. V lost 3 bases to trimming and J lost 3 bases, with 13 bases between them. CDR3 amino acids: CASSYSVGGTDTQYF. The CDR3 nucleotides read TGTGCCAGCAGTTATTCGGTGGGGGGTACAGATACGCAGTATTTT.

V is TRBV11-3 and J is TRBJ2-7; 7 bases are a match to TRBD2. The junction had 6 bases not matched to a gene; V was cut back by 3 bases and J by 4 bases. CDR3 length equals 14 residues. CDR1 is SGHNT, CDR2 YENEEA, per germline. The CDR3: CASSFASGGYEQYF. DNA of the CDR3: TGTGCCAGCAGCTTCGCTTCCGGGGGGTACGAGCAGTACTTC.

The chain links TRBV11-3 to TRBJ1-6; D perhaps matches TRBD1 (5 bases). The CDR3 is 14 amino acids. CDR1 is SGHNT and CDR2 is YENEEA in the germline V gene. The V end lost 1 base, the J end lost 10 bases, and 11 bases lay between the germline ends. The CDR3 is CASSLGGDPSPLHF. The CDR3 nucleotides read TGTGCCAGCAGCTTAGGTGGGGACCCCTCACCCCTCCACTTT.

Here the CDR3 DNA reads TGTGCCAGTAGAGAGCCACAGGGGGTAACAGATACGCAGTATTTT. This codes for CASREPQGVTDTQYF. The chain uses TRBV19 and TRBJ2-3; 8 bases align to TRBD1. This CDR3 is 15 amino acids long. Germline V gene lookup returns CDR1 LNHDA and CDR2 SQIVND (reference sequence). The ends lost 6 bases at V and 3 bases at J; junction bases unmatched: 8.

The V and J genes are TRBV25-1 and TRBJ1-6; D not certain. The CDR3 covers 12 residues. Trimming pared 6 bases from V and 10 bases from J, leaving 10 bases between. Germline V lookup: CDR1 MGHDK, CDR2 SYGVNS. CDR3 in amino acids: CASRKGESPLHF. For the CDR3, the DNA is TGTGCCAGCAGGAAGGGAGAGTCACCCCTCCACTTT. Drawing the rest from reference TRBV25-1 and TRBJ1-6, the complete variable domain is EADIYQTPRYLVIGTGKKITLECSQTMGHDKMYWYQQDPGMELHLIHYSYGVNSTEKGDLSSESTVSRIRTEHFPLTLESARPSHTSQYLCASRKGESPLHFGNGTRLTVT.

The chain is built from TRBV2 and TRBJ2-1; D might be TRBD2 (6 bases). Trimming removed 6 bases from V and 7 bases from J, with 13 bases in between. CDR3 length: 13 amino acids. CDR1 is SNHLY, CDR2 FYNNEI, per germline. This CDR3 is CASRQGTSNEQFF. The CDR3 DNA reads TGTGCCAGCAGGCAAGGGACTTCTAATGAGCAGTTCTTC.

The CDR3 loop reads CAISGTVSYGYTF. The DNA of the CDR3 is TGTGCCATCAGTGGAACAGTTTCCTATGGCTACACCTTC. The rearrangement links TRBV10-3 to TRBJ1-2; no clear D gene. CDR3 size: 13 residues. Germline CDR1 ENHRY, CDR2 SYGVKD. Trimming left V 4 bases short and J 4 bases short, with 10 bases between.

The chain uses TRBV4-2 and TRBJ2-7; 9 bases are shared with TRBD2. In germline, CDR1 is LGHNA, CDR2 YNFKEQ. The CDR3 spans 14 residues. The ends lost 3 bases at V and 6 bases at J; junction bases unmatched: 6. The CDR3 nucleotides read TGTGCCAGCAGCCATGCGGGAGGGCCTGGCGAGCAGTACTTC. Its protein is CASSHAGGPGEQYF.

The chain couples TRBV6-1 to TRBJ2-1; perhaps TRBD1 as D (5 bases). Germline loops: CDR1 MNHNS, CDR2 SASEGT. V was pared by 3 bases and J by 2 bases, with 11 bases between. The CDR3 length is 15 residues. CDR3 sequence: CASSEMLGAYNEQFF. CDR3 bases: TGTGCCAGCAGTGAGATGCTAGGGGCCTACAATGAGCAGTTCTTC.

The V gene is TRBV28, the J gene TRBJ2-3; D may be TRBD1 or TRBD2 (6 bases each). The CDR3 sequence is 15 residues long. Germline V lookup: CDR1 MDHEN, CDR2 SYDVKM. The germline V and J ends were trimmed by 11 bases and 2 bases, with 20 bases remaining between them. CDR3 DNA: TGTGCCGGGGGGACACGAGGGGGTCCCACAGATACGCAGTATTTT. This codes for CAGGTRGGPTDTQYF.

The chain has TRBV19 and TRBJ2-3, with 8 bases lining up with TRBD2. The CDR3 contains 16 residues. The V and J ends lost 0 bases and 14 bases, in that order; junction bases with no gene match: 16. CDR1 is LNHDA, CDR2 SQIVND, per germline (reference sequence). The CDR3 here is CASSIDAGASGPERYF. The CDR3 DNA sequence: TGTGCCAGTAGTATAGATGCGGGGGCTAGCGGGCCCGAAAGGTATTTT. Looking up the rest from reference TRBV19 and TRBJ2-3 gives the full variable domain: DGGITQSPKYLFRKEGQNVTLSCEQNLNHDAMYWYRQDPGQGLRLIYYSQIVNDFQKGDIAEGYSVSREKKESFPLTVTSAQKNPTAFYLCASSIDAGASGPERYFGPGTRLTVL.

The chain carries TRBV5-5 and TRBJ2-7; a weak D match, TRBD1 (5 bases). Germline values: CDR1 SGHKS, CDR2 YYEKEE (reference sequence). CDR3 length: 14 residues. Deletions cut 1 base from V and 4 bases from J, with 12 bases between. CDR3 DNA: TGTGCCAGCAGCTTGTACGGCAGGGCGTACGAGCAGTACTTC. This gives the protein CASSLYGRAYEQYF. Together with reference TRBV5-5 and TRBJ2-7, the CDR3 gives the full variable domain: DAGVTQSPTHLIKTRGQQVTLRCSPISGHKSVSWYQQVLGQGPQFIFQYYEKEERGRGNFPDRFSARQFPNYSSELNVNALLLGDSALYLCASSLYGRAYEQYFGPGTRLTVT.